These 9 T cell receptor beta chains share one sample of origin, sequenced in a study of cytomegalovirus exposure and HLA in healthy donors. The PCR contained 60 Vbeta and 13 Jbeta primers. Assay used: immunoSEQ multiplex PCR; TCRdb lists only in-frame clones, some missing. The table includes about 65,000 clones, over 50% detected once. What was sequenced was PBMCs. The receptors were sampled from a man aged 25-40 years in good health and CMV-seronegative.

This chain connects TRBV6-5 to TRBJ2-1; 9 bases fit TRBD2. This CDR3 spans 15 amino acids. With V trimmed by 6 bases and J by 5 bases, 8 bases remained unmatched. Germline loops: CDR1 MNHEY, CDR2 SVGAGI. The CDR3: CASRSAGGRHNEQFF. The CDR3 bases are TGTGCCAGCAGGTCCGCGGGGGGGCGCCACAATGAGCAGTTCTTC.

This clone was counted a few times. The CDR3 sequence is CAWSLTGNQPQHF. CDR3 sequence (DNA): TGTGCCTGGAGTTTAACAGGGAATCAGCCCCAGCATTTT. V and J are TRBV30 and TRBJ1-5, with a weak D call TRBD1 (6 bases). V was pared by 2 bases and J by 4 bases, with 9 bases between. This CDR3 region has 13 residues. Germline CDR1 is GTSNPN and CDR2 is SVGIG (reference sequence).

This clone has a handful of counts. The gene calls are TRBV5-1 and TRBJ2-2; D is ambiguous. The germline V and J ends were trimmed by 0 bases and 9 bases, with 9 bases remaining between them. From germline, CDR1 is SGHRS and CDR2 YFSETQ. The CDR3 is made up of 13 amino acids. The CDR3 DNA reads as TGCGCCAGCAGCTTGGCCGAGGTCCGGGAGCTGTTTTTT. It codes for CASSLAEVRELFF.

This clone was picked up a small number of times. This chain links TRBV25-1 with TRBJ2-3, with D tentatively TRBD2 (7 bases). The V gene lost 6 bases and the J gene lost 5 bases, with 15 bases spanning the gap. Germline CDR1 and CDR2: MGHDK and SYGVNS. The CDR3 loop spans 14 amino acids. The CDR3 loop reads CASSTRGGRDTQYF. The CDR3 nucleotides are TGTGCCAGCAGCACTAGGGGGGGAAGAGATACGCAGTATTTT.

The genes are TRBV29-1 and TRBJ2-3; perhaps TRBD1 as D (5 bases). V was shortened by 0 bases and J by 4 bases, with 5 bases between the two germline ends. Germline V lookup: CDR1 SQVTM, CDR2 ANQGSEA. CDR3 size: 12 residues. The DNA of the CDR3 is TGCAGCGTTGAAGAAGGGGCAGATACGCAGTATTTT. Amino acid sequence: CSVEEGADTQYF.

Points on this clone: At the DNA level, this CDR3 is encoded by other sequences in the same sample as well. In DNA form, the CDR3 reads TGTGCCAGCAGCCCTACCCGGAACACCGGGGAGCTGTTTTTT. This translates into CASSPTRNTGELFF. The chain is built from TRBV5-6 and TRBJ2-2, with D uncertain. Trimming took 4 bases from V and 1 from J, leaving 8 bases between them. Germline V gene lookup returns CDR1 SGHDT and CDR2 YYEEEE. CDR3 size: 14 residues.

The chain carries TRBV6-1 and TRBJ2-2, with D possibly matching TRBD1 (5 bases). From germline, CDR1 is MNHNS and CDR2 SASEGT. V was cut by 7 bases and J by 7 bases, with 13 bases left in between. The CDR3 covers 13 residues. Here the CDR3 reads CASIISGNGELFF. The CDR3 DNA sequence: TGTGCCAGCATTATTTCAGGGAACGGGGAGCTGTTTTTT.

The V gene is TRBV10-3, the J gene TRBJ2-7; the D is unclear. The CDR3 has 12 amino acids. V lost 5 bases and J lost 2, with 7 bases in between. Germline CDR1 and CDR2: ENHRY and SYGVKD. The CDR3 region is CAISQTTYEQYF. The CDR3 DNA follows: TGTGCCATCAGTCAAACAACCTACGAGCAGTACTTC.

The chain has TRBV30 and TRBJ1-6, with a possible D match to TRBD1 (6 bases). V was cut by 2 bases and J by 6 bases, with 11 bases left in between. CDR1 and CDR2 (germline): GTSNPN, SVGIG (reference sequence). This CDR3 has 14 residues. Here the CDR3 reads CAWSLDRTNSPLHF. CDR3 bases: TGTGCCTGGAGTCTTGACAGGACTAATTCACCCCTCCACTTT.